The 26 T cell receptor beta chains in this list originate from one sample, sequenced in a study of regulatory T cells in long-lasting Graves disease. According to the study, TCR beta libraries were built with iRepertoire HTBI primers and CDR3-region Arm-PCR. In TCRdb, the multiplex PCR reads were re-called with MiXCR into one record per CDR3 protein. The sample lists 500,000 or so distinct CDR3 sequences, about 14% occurring once. The time point here: newly diagnosed GD, antithyroid drugs for less than 3 months. With RNA extracted from PBMCs as input, the TCR library was made. This sample also appeared in a second study, on T cells in Graves' hyperthyroidism and ophthalmopathy.

Sequencing used peripheral blood mononuclear cells (PBMCs), obtained at new diagnosis, from a patient treated with antithyroid drugs. The receptors derive from a woman aged 45-65 years with Graves disease.

The chain recombines TRBV2 with TRBJ2-2, with 10 bases identical to TRBD2. V lost 3 bases to trimming and J lost 6 bases; unmatched junction nucleotides: 1. This CDR3 region has 14 residues. The V gene's germline CDR1 is SNHLY and CDR2 FYNNEI. CDR3 in amino acids: CASSEGLASGELFF. The CDR3 bases are TGTGCCAGCAGTGAGGGACTAGCGTCCGGGGAGCTGTTTTTT.

Many counts were recorded for this clonotype. The chain is built from TRBV12-3 or TRBV12-4 and TRBJ2-3; D gene ambiguous. Trimming stripped 3 bases from V and 0 bases from J, with 10 bases between. The CDR3 contains 15 residues. The CDR3: CASSFNSFSTDTQYF. CDR3 DNA sequence: TGTGCCAGCAGTTTTAACAGCTTTAGCACAGATACGCAGTATTTT.

The chain recombines TRBV5-1 with TRBJ2-1; no definite D call. V was cut by 0 bases and J by 0 bases, with 10 bases left in between. Per germline, CDR1 SGHRS and CDR2 YFSETQ. The CDR3 is 16 amino acids. CDR3 in DNA: TGCGCCAGCAGCTTGGTTATTAGAAGCTCCTACAATGAGCAGTTCTTC. Amino acids: CASSLVIRSSYNEQFF.

The rearrangement uses TRBV19 and TRBJ2-7; the match to TRBD2 covers 12 bases. Germline CDR1 LNHDA, CDR2 SQIVND (reference sequence). With 4 bases clipped from V and 11 bases from J, the junction kept 15 bases outside the gene matches. The CDR3 runs to 16 residues. CDR3 residues: CASSTLTSGSPTVEYF. CDR3 DNA: TGTGCCAGTAGTACCTTGACTAGCGGGAGCCCCACGGTGGAGTACTTC.

This clonotype was detected many times. The chain links TRBV28 to TRBJ1-1; 9 positions match TRBD1. This CDR3 comprises 12 residues. Germline V gene lookup returns CDR1 MDHEN and CDR2 SYDVKM. V lost 0 bases to trimming and J lost 10 bases; unmatched junction nucleotides: 0. CDR3 coding DNA: TGTGCCAGCAGTTTATGGGACAGGGGAGCTTTCTTT. It yields the protein CASSLWDRGAFF.

In this sample, this clonotype turned up many times. The V and J genes are TRBV3-1 and TRBJ1-1, with D hard to call. V lost 3 bases and J lost 0, with 2 bases in between. CDR1 and CDR2 from the germline V gene are LGHDT and YNNKEL (reference sequence). CDR3 length: 12 residues. The CDR3 nucleotides are TGTGCCAGCAGCCAGTTGAACACTGAAGCTTTCTTT. This encodes CASSQLNTEAFF. Supplemented by reference TRBV3-1 and TRBJ1-1, the full variable domain reads DTAVSQTPKYLVTQMGNDKSIKCEQNLGHDTMYWYKQDSKKFLKIMFSYNNKELIINETVPNRFSPKSPDKAHLNLHINSLELGDSAVYFCASSQLNTEAFFGQGTRLTVV.

This clonotype was detected ten times or more. This sequence joins TRBV9 and TRBJ2-5; D might be TRBD1 (6 bases). The V end was cut by 0 bases, the J end by 3 bases, with 6 bases between. CDR1 is SGDLS and CDR2 is YYNGEE in the germline V gene. This CDR3 spans 13 amino acids. This CDR3 reads CASSVAGEETQYF. Written as DNA, the CDR3 is TGTGCCAGCAGCGTAGCAGGGGAAGAGACCCAGTACTTC. The complete variable domain, with remaining parts taken from reference TRBV9 and TRBJ2-5, reads DSGVTQTPKHLITATGQRVTLRCSPRSGDLSVYWYQQSLDQGLQFLIQYYNGEERAKGNILERFSAQQFPDLHSELNLSSLELGDSALYFCASSVAGEETQYFGPGTRLLVL.

This clonotype was detected many times. The chain carries TRBV20-1 and TRBJ1-2; no firm D call. Germline V CDR1 and CDR2: DFQATT, SNEGSKA (reference sequence). The germline V and J ends were trimmed by 0 bases and 4 bases, with 21 bases remaining between them. CDR3 length: 17 amino acids. In nucleotides, the CDR3 is TGCAGTGCTAGAGACCGGGATGCAGGAGGTTTCCGCTATGGCTACACCTTC. It translates to CSARDRDAGGFRYGYTF.

The table lists this clonotype with many counts. This chain links TRBV30 with TRBJ2-1, with 13 bases lining up with TRBD2. The germline V gene has CDR1 GTSNPN and CDR2 SVGIG (reference sequence). The CDR3 has 17 amino acids. V lost 0 bases, J lost 8 bases, and 10 bases stayed unmatched. CDR3 in amino acids: CAWSVARTSGSEDEQFF. Here the CDR3 DNA reads TGTGCCTGGAGTGTAGCCCGGACTAGCGGGAGTGAGGATGAGCAGTTCTTC.

There are many counts of this clonotype. The V call is TRBV28, the J call TRBJ1-5; tentative D call: TRBD1 (6 bases). The CDR3 length is 16 residues. The V end was cut by 5 bases, the J end by 7 bases, with 21 bases between. The germline V gene has CDR1 MDHEN and CDR2 SYDVKM. CDR3 DNA: TGTGCCAGCAGTCCGGTAGAAGGGGGGTACGGACAGCCCCAGCATTTT. This sequence encodes CASSPVEGGYGQPQHF.

Turning to this clonotype: A much larger clone lies a single base off, so this may be a read error. The chain has TRBV18 and TRBJ1-1; tentative D call: TRBD1 (6 bases). Germline V lookup: CDR1 KGHSH, CDR2 LQKENI. This CDR3 is 15 amino acids long. As DNA, the CDR3 is TGTGCCAGCTCACCTGGGGGGGCGATGAACACTGAAGCTCTCTTT. Translated: CASSPGGAMNTEALF.

This clonotype was recorded at least ten times. This sequence joins TRBV13 and TRBJ1-1; D remains ambiguous. In germline, CDR1 is PRHDT, CDR2 FYEKMQ (reference sequence). Trimming stripped 0 bases from V and 10 bases from J, with 12 bases between. The CDR3 length is 13 residues. CDR3 region: CASSLGSTIGAFF. As DNA, the CDR3 is TGTGCCAGCAGCTTAGGCTCGACTATCGGAGCTTTCTTT. Using reference TRBV13 and TRBJ1-1 for the parts outside the CDR3, the full variable domain is AAGVIQSPRHLIKEKRETATLKCYPIPRHDTVYWYQQGPGQDPQFLISFYEKMQSDKGSIPDRFSAQQFSDYHSELNMSSLELGDSALYFCASSLGSTIGAFFGQGTRLTVV.

In its sample, this clonotype was seen a few times. The rearrangement joins TRBV5-1 to TRBJ1-5; D unresolved. The CDR3 length is 15 residues. The germline V and J ends were trimmed by 0 bases and 4 bases, with 11 bases remaining between them. Germline loops: CDR1 SGHRS, CDR2 YFSETQ. Here the CDR3 reads CASSLGPEGNQPQHF. In DNA form, the CDR3 reads TGCGCCAGCAGCTTGGGCCCCGAGGGTAATCAGCCCCAGCATTTT.

This clonotype was recorded many times. This chain connects TRBV11-2 to TRBJ2-2, with 9 bases aligning to TRBD1. CDR3 length: 16 amino acids. With 0 bases clipped from V and 6 bases from J, the junction kept 5 bases outside the gene matches. CDR1 and CDR2 (germline): SGHAT, FQNNGV. CDR3 nucleotides: TGTGCCAGCAGCTTAGATATTGGGACAGGGTCCGGGGAGCTGTTTTTT. Amino acid sequence: CASSLDIGTGSGELFF.

At least ten counts were recorded for this clonotype. The chain carries TRBV20-1 and TRBJ2-2; 9 bases are shared with TRBD1. CDR3 length: 15 amino acids. Germline V gene lookup returns CDR1 DFQATT and CDR2 SNEGSKA (reference sequence). J gave up 2 bases and V 4 bases, and 5 bases lay outside the gene matches. CDR3 bases: TGCAGTGCTATCCGGGACAGGGTTAACACCGGGGAGCTGTTTTTT. Translation: CSAIRDRVNTGELFF.

This sequence joins TRBV7-9 and TRBJ2-3; D may be TRBD1 or TRBD2 (5 bases each). The CDR3 extends over 13 amino acids. In germline, CDR1 is SEHNR, CDR2 FQNEAQ (reference sequence). V dropped 7 bases and J dropped 1 base, with 9 bases sitting between them. The CDR3 nucleotides are TGTGCCAGCAAGGGACCTGGCACAGATACGCAGTATTTT. This gives the protein CASKGPGTDTQYF.

The rearrangement joins TRBV5-4 to TRBJ2-3; 13 bases match TRBD2. J was trimmed by 0 bases and V by 4 bases; bases with no gene match: 5. CDR1 and CDR2 from the germline V gene are SGHNT and YYREEE (reference sequence). The CDR3 runs 17 residues. The CDR3 is CASSRGTSGTSTDTQYF. CDR3 bases: TGTGCCAGCAGCAGGGGGACTAGCGGGACGAGCACAGATACGCAGTATTTT.

On this clonotype: Given a much more abundant clone one base away, this may be a read error. The rearrangement joins TRBV2 to TRBJ1-6, with 9 positions matching TRBD1. Germline CDR1 and CDR2: SNHLY and FYNNEI. V trimming: 6 bases; J trimming: 5 bases; junction bases outside the gene matches: 8. CDR3 size: 16 residues. The chain's CDR3 is CASRAGQGPDNSPLHF. CDR3 DNA sequence: TGTGCCAGCAGAGCGGGACAGGGCCCAGATAATTCACCCCTCCACTTT.

The table lists this clonotype with many counts. V and J are TRBV18 and TRBJ1-5; a possible D gene is TRBD1 (6 bases). CDR1 and CDR2 from the germline V gene are KGHSH and LQKENI. The CDR3 sequence is 13 residues long. V gave up 8 bases and J gave up 3 bases, with 11 bases separating them. CDR3 loop: CASSPGDNQPQHF. CDR3 nucleotide sequence: TGTGCCAGCAGCCCAGGGGACAATCAGCCCCAGCATTTT.

This clonotype was seen repeatedly, ten times or more. The chain couples TRBV29-1 to TRBJ1-1; D is unclear. Trimming shortened V by 6 bases and J by 1 base, and 12 bases separated the two germline ends. Germline loops: CDR1 SQVTM, CDR2 ANQGSEA. This CDR3 contains 13 residues. CDR3 loop: CSVSLERNTEAFF. CDR3 DNA sequence: TGCAGCGTCAGTTTGGAGAGGAACACTGAAGCTTTCTTT.

The genes are TRBV7-9 and TRBJ2-7, with 9 bases matching TRBD1. The CDR3 has 15 residues. Germline values: CDR1 SEHNR, CDR2 FQNEAQ (reference sequence). Trimming at V came to 6 bases and at J to 0 bases, leaving 6 bases not matched to a gene. The chain's CDR3 is CASRPGTGLSYEQYF. As DNA, the CDR3 is TGTGCCAGCAGGCCTGGGACAGGGCTCTCCTACGAGCAGTACTTC.

The table lists this clonotype with many counts. The chain carries TRBV10-3 and TRBJ2-3; possibly TRBD1 or TRBD2 for D (5 bases each). Germline V gene lookup returns CDR1 ENHRY and CDR2 SYGVKD. V was pared by 4 bases and J by 0 bases, with 14 bases between. CDR3 length: 16 residues. The CDR3, as DNA: TGTGCCATCAGTGTTCTTCCGGGACGGAGCACAGATACGCAGTATTTT. Its translation: CAISVLPGRSTDTQYF.

This clonotype was observed at least ten times. The V call is TRBV20-1, the J call TRBJ1-5, with unresolved D. Looked up from germline, CDR1 is DFQATT and CDR2 is SNEGSKA (reference sequence). The CDR3 runs 13 residues. Trimming took off 5 bases at V and 3 bases at J, with 11 bases between the two ends. This chain's CDR3 is CSALPDHNQPQHF. The CDR3 coding sequence is TGCAGTGCTCTCCCGGACCACAATCAGCCCCAGCATTTT.

This clonotype came up many times. V usage is TRBV28 and J usage is TRBJ2-7; D uncertain. The germline V gene has CDR1 MDHEN and CDR2 SYDVKM. This CDR3 has 12 amino acids. The V end was cut by 5 bases, the J end by 2 bases, with 7 bases between. CDR3 DNA: TGTGCCAGCAGTCTTACTACCTACGAGCAGTACTTC. Its translation is CASSLTTYEQYF.

The rearrangement links TRBV4-1 to TRBJ1-6, with 7 bases lining up with TRBD1. Germline values: CDR1 MGHRA, CDR2 YSYEKL. Trimming at V came to 2 bases and at J to 0 bases, leaving 7 bases not matched to a gene. The CDR3 length is 18 residues. The CDR3 coding sequence is TGCGCCAGCAGCCAATGGGACAGCCTAAGCTCCTATAATTCACCCCTCCACTTT. Protein: CASSQWDSLSSYNSPLHF.

V is TRBV18 and J is TRBJ2-6; 7 nucleotides match TRBD1. The CDR3 covers 14 residues. Germline CDR1 reads KGHSH; CDR2 reads LQKENI. V gave up 4 bases and J gave up 4 bases; unmatched junction bases: 1. DNA of the CDR3: TGTGCCAGCTCACAGGGGGCCGGGGCCAACGTCCTGACTTTC. Translating it yields CASSQGAGANVLTF.